The following is a TCR beta chain sequence with its context. Antigen: not known. cDNA synthesis used the whole RNA isolate, giving expressed TCRB sequences. TCRdb's table, derived via immunoSEQ multiplex PCR, lists solely in-frame clones and lacks some. This sample has fewer than 30,000 clones, with around 54% found just once. The sample is drawn from a study of beta chain features in type 1 diabetes. About the research overall: When patients were set against healthy donors, age, gender and cell yields were similar.

After removal of 5 bases from V and 3 bases from J, the junction contained 20 bases not matched to a gene. The CDR3 totals 19 residues. CDR1 and CDR2 from the germline V gene are LNHDA and SQIVND (reference sequence). One heparinised blood draw, averaging about 120 mL, came from each donor. Study-wide points: The study notes PCR might favor shorter templates equally in patients and controls. A closer apparent resemblance between naive, central memory and Treg TCRB repertoires was seen in patients than in healthy donors. Significant though moderate, a shortening of TCRB CDR3s appeared in all four CD4+ subsets of Type 1 diabetes patients.

The source material was Tregs from blood. The TCR originated in a young woman with type 1 diabetes. The chain employs TRBV19 and TRBJ1-2; TRBD1 aligns across 8 bases. CDR3 nucleotide sequence: TGTGCCAGTAGTCCCCGAAGAGGGCCAGGGGGCCGGTATCACTATGGCTACACCTTC. Protein: CASSPRRGPGGRYHYGYTF.